These 28 T cell receptor beta chains originate from one sample sequenced in a study of immune evolution from preneoplasia to lung adenocarcinoma. Using immunoSEQ multiplex PCR, the repertoire was profiled, and TCRdb retains in-frame clones only, with some absent. Found here are about 4,600 clones, roughly 80% of them singletons; the top ten hold 10% to 15%. The sample consisted of FFPE normal lung tissue adjacent to the tumor. The source is a person aged 45 to 69 with lung adenocarcinoma.

V and J are TRBV29-1 and TRBJ2-1; TRBD1 is a possible D gene (5 bases). Deletions cut 3 bases from V and 7 bases from J, with 19 bases between. Germline V lookup: CDR1 SQVTM, CDR2 ANQGSEA. This CDR3 is 15 amino acids long. This chain's CDR3 is CSVDLSARQRNEQFF. Written as DNA, the CDR3 is TGCAGCGTTGATTTATCGGCCAGACAGAGGAATGAGCAGTTCTTC.

This clone was recorded a few times. The chain carries TRBV28 and TRBJ1-2; D possibly corresponds to TRBD1 (5 bases). CDR1 is MDHEN and CDR2 is SYDVKM in the germline V gene. Trimming took off 1 base at V and 5 bases at J, with 11 bases between the two ends. The CDR3 totals 14 residues. The CDR3 here is CASSLLGVDYGYTF. CDR3 bases: TGTGCCAGCAGTTTATTGGGGGTGGATTATGGCTACACCTTC.

This chain connects TRBV9 to TRBJ1-4; D unresolved. Germline CDR1 reads SGDLS; CDR2 reads YYNGEE. CDR3 length: 12 residues. Between the trimmed V and J ends, which lost 2 bases and 6 bases, there was a span of 5 bases. As DNA, the CDR3 is TGTGCCAGCAGCGTTTCGGATGAAAAACTGTTTTTT. Its translation: CASSVSDEKLFF.

The V call is TRBV18, the J call TRBJ1-1; D gene ambiguous. V lost 4 bases to trimming and J lost 1 base, with 10 bases between them. The CDR3 covers 14 residues. Germline values: CDR1 KGHSH, CDR2 LQKENI. CDR3 DNA: TGTGCCAGCTCACTAACAGACACGAACACTGAAGCTTTCTTT. It encodes CASSLTDTNTEAFF.

The V call is TRBV28, the J call TRBJ1-1; weak D call: TRBD1 (5 bases). V shed 5 bases and J shed 0 bases, with 19 bases lying between them. Germline loops: CDR1 MDHEN, CDR2 SYDVKM. This CDR3 is 17 amino acids long. The CDR3 coding sequence is TGTGCCAGCAGTGTCCTCAACCGGGGACTTATGAACACTGAAGCTTTCTTT. Translated, it gives CASSVLNRGLMNTEAFF.

The table lists this clone with a few counts. V gene TRBV10-2 combines with J gene TRBJ2-3; no definite D call. The CDR3 totals 12 residues. Germline V gives CDR1 WSHSY, CDR2 SAAADI. Trimming shortened V by 1 base and J by 5 bases, and 4 bases separated the two germline ends. The CDR3, as DNA: TGCGCCAGCAGTGAGTACGGAGATACGCAGTATTTT. Its protein is CASSEYGDTQYF.

The V gene is TRBV6-1, the J gene TRBJ2-5; D is unresolved. CDR3 length: 13 amino acids. Germline lookup yields CDR1 MNHNS and CDR2 SASEGT. V was clipped by 0 bases and J by 5 bases, with 7 bases between them. CDR3 DNA: TGTGCCAGCAGTGAAGCAGGGTGGGAGACCCAGTACTTC. It translates to CASSEAGWETQYF.

Concerning this clone: Germline is not matched at one junction end, which may reflect a read error. V gene TRBV11-2 combines with J gene TRBJ2-3, with D possibly TRBD2 on 5 matching bases. Germline lookup yields CDR1 SGHAT and CDR2 FQNNGV. The CDR3 is 13 amino acids. CDR3 sequence (DNA): TGTGCCAGCAGCATATCTAGCATAGATACGCAGTATTTT. This sequence encodes CASSISSIDTQYF.

The rearrangement links TRBV27 to TRBJ2-7; D perhaps matches TRBD2 (6 bases). Trimming took 5 bases from V and 3 from J, leaving 23 bases between them. Germline V CDR1 and CDR2: MNHEY, SMNVEV (reference sequence). The CDR3 length is 17 residues. The CDR3, as DNA: TGTGCCAGCAGTCCCCTCCGACTAGTTTCGCAGTTCTACGAGCAGTACTTC. Translation: CASSPLRLVSQFYEQYF.

V is TRBV28 and J is TRBJ1-5; 10 bases fit TRBD1. Per the germline V gene, CDR1 is MDHEN and CDR2 is SYDVKM. Trimming cost V 5 bases and J 6 bases; bases outside gene matches: 10. The CDR3 covers 16 residues. The CDR3 loop reads CASSPTGGGFSQPQHF. In DNA, the CDR3 is TGTGCCAGCAGTCCGACAGGGGGCGGATTTTCTCAGCCCCAGCATTTT.

The chain carries TRBV5-5 and TRBJ1-3, with no clear D. The CDR3 runs to 15 residues. Germline V gene lookup returns CDR1 SGHKS and CDR2 YYEKEE (reference sequence). V was pared by 0 bases and J by 3 bases, with 10 bases between. The CDR3 protein is CASSLVEAIGNTIYF. In DNA, the CDR3 is TGTGCCAGCAGCTTGGTGGAGGCCATTGGAAACACCATATATTTT.

This clone came up a few times. The rearrangement links TRBV9 to TRBJ1-2; D gene unclear. Germline V lookup: CDR1 SGDLS, CDR2 YYNGEE. This CDR3 has 12 residues. Trimming shortened V by 3 bases and J by 5 bases, and 8 bases separated the two germline ends. Here the CDR3 DNA reads TGTGCCAGCAGCGCCTCGGGGTATGGCTACACCTTC. Translating it yields CASSASGYGYTF.

This chain joins TRBV6-5 and TRBJ2-7; the match to TRBD2 covers 12 bases. The V segment lost 3 bases and the J segment 7 bases; nucleotides outside the gene matches: 10. CDR3 length: 16 residues. Per germline, CDR1 MNHEY and CDR2 SVGAGI. This CDR3 is CASSYRSSGRAREQYF. CDR3 DNA sequence: TGTGCCAGCAGTTATAGGTCTAGCGGGAGGGCCCGAGAGCAGTACTTC.

As for this clone: At one end the junction does not follow the germline gene, possibly because of a read error. The chain uses TRBV11-2 and TRBJ1-2, with 7 bases fitting TRBD1. CDR3 length: 15 residues. Germline V gene lookup returns CDR1 SGHAT and CDR2 FQNNGV. The CDR3 loop is CASSRSTGTDYGYTF. CDR3 DNA sequence: TGTGCCAGCAGCCGCTCCACCGGGACAGACTACGGCTACACCTTC.

V is TRBV6-5 and J is TRBJ2-7, with D hard to call. This CDR3 has 13 amino acids. Germline CDR1 reads MNHEY; CDR2 reads SVGAGI. V lost 0 bases, J lost 3 bases, and 6 bases lay in between. The CDR3 sequence is CASSYSRGYEQYF. CDR3 DNA sequence: TGTGCCAGCAGTTACTCCCGAGGCTACGAGCAGTACTTC.

This clone was detected a few times. V and J are TRBV4-3 and TRBJ1-1; D remains ambiguous. V lost 0 bases to trimming and J lost 5 bases, with 13 bases between them. The CDR3 covers 15 residues. Germline values: CDR1 LGHNA, CDR2 YSLEER. Here the CDR3 reads CASSQDREASTEAFF. The CDR3 DNA follows: TGCGCCAGCAGCCAAGATCGGGAGGCCAGTACTGAAGCTTTCTTT.

The chain is built from TRBV7-3 and TRBJ1-5; D might be TRBD1 (6 bases). Trimming left V 5 bases short and J 5 bases short, with 13 bases between. The CDR3 covers 14 residues. Looked up from germline, CDR1 is SGHTA and CDR2 is FQGTGA. The DNA for the CDR3 is TGTGCCAGCAGCAATCGACAGGATCATCAGCCCCAGCATTTT. Residues: CASSNRQDHQPQHF.

The CDR3: CASSQDPTGGDEQYF. The DNA of the CDR3 is TGCGCCAGCAGCCAAGATCCAACAGGGGGGGACGAGCAGTACTTC. This chain links TRBV4-1 with TRBJ2-7; weak D call: TRBD1 (8 bases). Trimming cost V 0 bases and J 5 bases, with 14 bases left between them. This CDR3 contains 15 residues. Per the germline V gene, CDR1 is MGHRA and CDR2 is YSYEKL.

The chain recombines TRBV6-5 with TRBJ1-1, with D perhaps matching TRBD1 (6 bases). The length of the CDR3 is 14 residues. The V end was cut by 4 bases, the J end by 5 bases, with 14 bases between. Looked up from germline, CDR1 is MNHEY and CDR2 is SVGAGI. The chain's CDR3 is CASSWGQGRTEAFF. The CDR3 DNA reads TGTGCCAGCAGTTGGGGGCAGGGGCGGACTGAAGCTTTCTTT.

The J gene is TRBJ1-5, the V gene TRBV28; TRBD1 agrees at 7 bases. The ends lost 3 bases at V and 3 bases at J; junction bases unmatched: 2. The CDR3 is 14 residues long. Germline assignment: CDR1 MDHEN and CDR2 SYDVKM. The CDR3 here is CASSFGQVNQPQHF. CDR3 sequence (DNA): TGTGCCAGCAGTTTTGGACAGGTCAATCAGCCCCAGCATTTT.

This clone was counted a single time. This CDR3 is CSVVDRSEKLFF. CDR3 nucleotide sequence: TGCAGCGTTGTCGACAGGTCTGAAAAACTGTTTTTT. V is TRBV29-1 and J is TRBJ1-4; possibly TRBD1 for D (6 bases). CDR3 length equals 12 residues. CDR1 is SQVTM, CDR2 ANQGSEA, per germline. The V end was cut by 4 bases, the J end by 7 bases, with 10 bases between.

V and J are TRBV5-1 and TRBJ2-2; 11 nucleotides align to TRBD1. CDR1 is SGHRS and CDR2 is YFSETQ in the germline V gene. CDR3 length equals 17 residues. V shed 3 bases, J shed 2 bases, and the junction held 6 bases outside the gene matches. The CDR3 DNA sequence: TGCGCCAGCAGCTATACCAGGACAGGGGGCAACACCGGGGAGCTGTTTTTT. This sequence encodes CASSYTRTGGNTGELFF.

The chain combines TRBV5-1 with TRBJ2-7; possible D gene TRBD1, 6 bases. Germline V lookup: CDR1 SGHRS, CDR2 YFSETQ. The V end lost 3 bases, the J end lost 2 bases, and 12 bases lay between the germline ends. This CDR3 region has 14 residues. CDR3 sequence reads: CASSSTGTTYEQYF. CDR3 nucleotides: TGCGCCAGCAGCTCAACCGGGACAACCTACGAGCAGTACTTC. Combining the CDR3 with reference TRBV5-1 and TRBJ2-7 gives the whole variable domain KAGVTQTPRYLIKTRGQQVTLSCSPISGHRSVSWYQQTPGQGLQFLFEYFSETQRNKGNFPGRFSGRQFSNSRSEMNVSTLELGDSALYLCASSSTGTTYEQYFGPGTRLTVT.

The chain links TRBV4-2 to TRBJ1-4, with a weak D call TRBD1 (6 bases). V was pared by 2 bases and J by 2 bases, with 12 bases between. CDR1 LGHNA and CDR2 YNFKEQ come from the germline V gene. The CDR3 contains 16 residues. CDR3 bases: TGTGCCAGCAGCCAAACAGGGCGCGACACTAATGAAAAACTGTTTTTT. As protein: CASSQTGRDTNEKLFF.

This chain connects TRBV7-8 to TRBJ2-1; D remains ambiguous. The CDR3 extends over 13 amino acids. Trimming cost V 1 base and J 0 bases, with 1 base left between them. Germline CDR1 and CDR2: SGHVS and FQNEAQ. CDR3 amino acids: CASSLGSYNEQFF. CDR3 sequence (DNA): TGTGCCAGCAGCTTAGGCTCCTACAATGAGCAGTTCTTC.

The chain is built from TRBV28 and TRBJ1-5; 7 bases map to TRBD1. This CDR3 is built from 19 residues. The ends lost 1 base at V and 5 bases at J; junction bases unmatched: 17. Germline lookup yields CDR1 MDHEN and CDR2 SYDVKM. The CDR3 DNA follows: TGTGCCAGCAGTTTATCAATTGGCCCAAACAGGGGCTCCTATCAGCCCCAGCATTTT. It specifies CASSLSIGPNRGSYQPQHF.

This CDR3 reads CATSDRGSALDTQYF. The CDR3 DNA reads as TGTGCCACCAGTGACAGAGGATCGGCTCTAGATACGCAGTATTTT. V usage is TRBV15 and J usage is TRBJ2-3, with a tentative D call TRBD1 (5 bases). The CDR3 totals 15 residues. Per germline, CDR1 LNHNV and CDR2 YYDKDF (reference sequence). Trimming took 6 bases from V and 5 from J, leaving 18 bases between them. Combining the CDR3 with reference TRBV15 and TRBJ2-3 gives the whole variable domain DAMVIQNPRYQVTQFGKPVTLSCSQTLNHNVMYWYQQKSSQAPKLLFHYYDKDFNNEADTPDNFQSRRPNTSFCFLDIRSPGLGDTAMYLCATSDRGSALDTQYFGPGTRLTVL.

This clone was found once. As DNA, the CDR3 is TGTGCCAGCAGCAATACCCGACAGGGGGCAAATTCACCCCTCCACTTT. The encoded protein is CASSNTRQGANSPLHF. The gene calls are TRBV7-2 and TRBJ1-6; 10 nucleotides agree with TRBD1. The CDR3 totals 16 residues. V gave up 5 bases and J gave up 7 bases; unmatched junction bases: 8. CDR1 is SGHTA and CDR2 is FQGNSA in the germline V gene.